The clone carrying this T cell receptor (beta chain) was seen a few times. The antigen remains undetermined. Read data end 3 residues before the CDR3 end; the end is taken from the germline J gene. Germline lookup yields CDR1 SGHVS and CDR2 FNYEAQ. The CDR3 length is 15 residues. Trimming removed 2 bases at V and 0 bases at J, with 7 bases between. The method was immunoSEQ multiplex PCR; TCRdb's version includes in-frame clones alone and lacks a portion of them. This repertoire lists 10,000 to 12,000 clones without singletons; around 5.8% sits in the top ten. The entry originates in a study of T cell clonality in common variable immunodeficiency. Study-wide findings and caveats: Common variable immunodeficiency TCR beta sequences reportedly had fewer deletions and N-nucleotide insertions.

This TCR was recovered from a human donor with common variable immunodeficiency. This chain uses TRBV7-6 with TRBJ2-2; D is uncertain. Source material: peripheral blood mononuclear cells. The sequenced CDR3 bases are TGTGCCAGCAGCTTATCCAGCGCGAACACCGGGGAG. It encodes CASSLSSANTGE. From start to end, the CDR3 is CASSLSSANTGELFF.